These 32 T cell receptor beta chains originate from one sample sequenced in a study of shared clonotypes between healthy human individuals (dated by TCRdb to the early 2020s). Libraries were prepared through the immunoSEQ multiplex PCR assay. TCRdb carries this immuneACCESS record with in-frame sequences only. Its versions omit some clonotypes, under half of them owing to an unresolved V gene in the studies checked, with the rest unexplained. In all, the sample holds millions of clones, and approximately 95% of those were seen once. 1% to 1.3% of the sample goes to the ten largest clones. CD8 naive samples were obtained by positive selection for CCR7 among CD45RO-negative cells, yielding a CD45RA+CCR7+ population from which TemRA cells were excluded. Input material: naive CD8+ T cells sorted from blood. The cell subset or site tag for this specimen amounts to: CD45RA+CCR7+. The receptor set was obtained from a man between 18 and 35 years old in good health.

The CDR3 spells CASSLKASYEQYF. CDR3 bases: TGTGCCAGCAGCTTGAAAGCCTCCTACGAGCAGTACTTC. This chain uses TRBV5-6 with TRBJ2-7; D not certain. The V gene lost 1 base and the J gene lost 0 bases, with 5 bases spanning the gap. Germline CDR1 and CDR2: SGHDT and YYEEEE. This CDR3 comprises 13 residues.

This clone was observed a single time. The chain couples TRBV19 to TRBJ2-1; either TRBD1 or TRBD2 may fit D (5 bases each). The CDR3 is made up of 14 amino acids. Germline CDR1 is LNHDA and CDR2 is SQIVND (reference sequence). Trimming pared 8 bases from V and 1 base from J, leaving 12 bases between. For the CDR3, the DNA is TGTGCCAGTGGTCTATGGGGGTCCTACAATGAGCAGTTCTTC. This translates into CASGLWGSYNEQFF.

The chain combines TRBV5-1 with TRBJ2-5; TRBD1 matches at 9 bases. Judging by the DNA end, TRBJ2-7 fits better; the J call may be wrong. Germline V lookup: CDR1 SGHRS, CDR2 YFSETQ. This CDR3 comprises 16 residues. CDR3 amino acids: CASSLKGTGYTDEQYF. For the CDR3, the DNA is TGCGCCAGCAGCTTGAAGGGGACAGGGTATACGGACGAGCAGTACTTC.

CDR3 DNA sequence: TGTGCCAGCAGTGAATATTGGCTAGCGGGGCACACCGGGGAGCTGTTTTTT. As protein: CASSEYWLAGHTGELFF. The chain joins TRBV25-1 to TRBJ2-2, with 9 bases fitting TRBD2. This CDR3 spans 17 amino acids. V shed 0 bases, J shed 3 bases, and the junction held 5 bases outside the gene matches. Germline V gene lookup returns CDR1 MGHDK and CDR2 SYGVNS.

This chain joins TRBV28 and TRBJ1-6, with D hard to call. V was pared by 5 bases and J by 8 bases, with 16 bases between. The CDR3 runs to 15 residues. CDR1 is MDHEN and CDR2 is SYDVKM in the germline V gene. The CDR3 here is CASSPRNLAYSPLHF. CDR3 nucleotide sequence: TGTGCCAGCAGTCCCCGTAATTTGGCGTATTCACCCCTCCACTTT.

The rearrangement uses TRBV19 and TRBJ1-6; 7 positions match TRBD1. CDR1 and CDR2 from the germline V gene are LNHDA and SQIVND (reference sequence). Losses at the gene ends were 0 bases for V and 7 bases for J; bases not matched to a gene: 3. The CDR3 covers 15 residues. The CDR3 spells CASSIDEGANSPLHF. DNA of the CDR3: TGTGCCAGTAGTATAGATGAGGGGGCGAATTCACCCCTCCACTTT.

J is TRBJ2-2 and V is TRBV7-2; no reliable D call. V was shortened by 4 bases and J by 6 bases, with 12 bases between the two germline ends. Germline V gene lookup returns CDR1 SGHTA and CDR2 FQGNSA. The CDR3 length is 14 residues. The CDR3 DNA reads TGTGCCAGCAGCTCGCCCCGTGGGTCCGGGGAGCTGTTTTTT. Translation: CASSSPRGSGELFF.

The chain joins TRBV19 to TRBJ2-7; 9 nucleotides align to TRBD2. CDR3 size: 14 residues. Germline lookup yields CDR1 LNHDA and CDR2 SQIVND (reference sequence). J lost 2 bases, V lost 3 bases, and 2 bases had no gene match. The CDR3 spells CASSMLAGTYEQYF. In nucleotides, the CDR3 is TGTGCCAGTAGTATGCTAGCGGGAACCTACGAGCAGTACTTC.

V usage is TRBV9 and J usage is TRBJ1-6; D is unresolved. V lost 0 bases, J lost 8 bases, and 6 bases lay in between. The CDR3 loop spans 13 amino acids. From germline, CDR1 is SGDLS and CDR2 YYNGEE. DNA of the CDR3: TGTGCCAGCAGCGTAGCTAAGGATTCACCCCTCCACTTT. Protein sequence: CASSVAKDSPLHF.

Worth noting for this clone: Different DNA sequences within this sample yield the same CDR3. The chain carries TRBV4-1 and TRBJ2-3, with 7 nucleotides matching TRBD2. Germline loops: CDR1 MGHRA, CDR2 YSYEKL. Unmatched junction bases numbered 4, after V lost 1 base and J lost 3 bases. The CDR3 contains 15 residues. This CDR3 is CASSQVAGDTDTQYF. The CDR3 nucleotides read TGCGCCAGCAGCCAAGTTGCGGGGGATACAGATACGCAGTATTTT.

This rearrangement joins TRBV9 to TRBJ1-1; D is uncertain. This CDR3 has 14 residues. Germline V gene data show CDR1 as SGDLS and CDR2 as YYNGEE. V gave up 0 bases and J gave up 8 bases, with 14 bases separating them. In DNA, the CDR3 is TGTGCCAGCAGCGTAGGTACGATAATACAGGAAGCTTTCTTT. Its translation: CASSVGTIIQEAFF.

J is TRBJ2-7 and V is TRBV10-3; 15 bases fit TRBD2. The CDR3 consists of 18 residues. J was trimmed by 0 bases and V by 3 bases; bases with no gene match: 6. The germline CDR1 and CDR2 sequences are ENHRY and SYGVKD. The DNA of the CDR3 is TGTGCCATCAGTGAAACCGGGACTAGCGGGGGGCTCTCCTACGAGCAGTACTTC. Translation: CAISETGTSGGLSYEQYF.

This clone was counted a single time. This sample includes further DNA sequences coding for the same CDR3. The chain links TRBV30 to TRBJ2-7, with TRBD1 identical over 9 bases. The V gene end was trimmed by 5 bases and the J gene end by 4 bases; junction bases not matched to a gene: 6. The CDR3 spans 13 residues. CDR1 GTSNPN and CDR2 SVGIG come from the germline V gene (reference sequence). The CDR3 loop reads CAWDGTGSYEQYF. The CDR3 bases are TGTGCCTGGGACGGGACAGGGTCGTACGAGCAGTACTTC.

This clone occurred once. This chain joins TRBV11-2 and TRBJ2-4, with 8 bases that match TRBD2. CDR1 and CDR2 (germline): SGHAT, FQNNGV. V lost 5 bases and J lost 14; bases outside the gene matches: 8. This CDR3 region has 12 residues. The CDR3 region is CASSNPAGVEYF. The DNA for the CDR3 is TGTGCCAGCAGCAATCCAGCGGGAGTGGAGTACTTC.

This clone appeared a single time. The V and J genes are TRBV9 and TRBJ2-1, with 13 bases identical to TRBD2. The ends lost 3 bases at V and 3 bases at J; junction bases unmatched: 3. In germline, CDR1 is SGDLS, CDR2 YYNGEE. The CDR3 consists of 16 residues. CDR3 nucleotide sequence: TGTGCCAGCAGCGATGGACTAGCGGGAGACTACAATGAGCAGTTCTTC. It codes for CASSDGLAGDYNEQFF.

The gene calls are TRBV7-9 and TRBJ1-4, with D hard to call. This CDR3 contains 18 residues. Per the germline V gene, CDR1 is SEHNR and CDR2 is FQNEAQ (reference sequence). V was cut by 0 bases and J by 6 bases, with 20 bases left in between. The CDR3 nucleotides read TGTGCCAGCAGCTTAGCCGGGATTCTACACTCCGAGGATGAAAAACTGTTTTTT. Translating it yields CASSLAGILHSEDEKLFF.

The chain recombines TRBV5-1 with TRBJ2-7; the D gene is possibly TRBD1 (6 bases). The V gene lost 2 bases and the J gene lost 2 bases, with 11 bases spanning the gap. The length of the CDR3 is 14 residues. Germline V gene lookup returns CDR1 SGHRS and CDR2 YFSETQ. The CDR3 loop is CASSLTGPTYEQYF. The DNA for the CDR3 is TGCGCCAGCAGCTTAACAGGGCCGACCTACGAGCAGTACTTC.

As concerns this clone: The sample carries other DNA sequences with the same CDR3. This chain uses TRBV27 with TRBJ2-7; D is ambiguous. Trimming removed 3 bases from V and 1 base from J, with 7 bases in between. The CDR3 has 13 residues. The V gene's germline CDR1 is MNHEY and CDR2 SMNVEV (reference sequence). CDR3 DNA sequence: TGTGCCAGCAGTTTGACATTATCCTACGAGCAGTACTTC. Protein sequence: CASSLTLSYEQYF.

The CDR3 spells CASSPGLAGDGRSYEQYF. The CDR3 nucleotides read TGTGCCAGCAGCCCTGGACTAGCGGGAGACGGGCGGTCCTACGAGCAGTACTTC. The J gene is TRBJ2-7, the V gene TRBV7-8; TRBD2 matches at 13 bases. The CDR3 extends over 18 amino acids. J gave up 1 base and V 5 bases, and 11 bases lay outside the gene matches. Germline values: CDR1 SGHVS, CDR2 FQNEAQ.

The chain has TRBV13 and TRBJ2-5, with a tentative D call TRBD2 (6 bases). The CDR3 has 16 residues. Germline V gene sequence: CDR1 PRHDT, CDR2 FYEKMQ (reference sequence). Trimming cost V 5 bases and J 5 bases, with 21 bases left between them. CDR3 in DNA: TGTGCCAGCAGCGCAAGGATCAGGGAGGTGGGGGAGACCCAGTACTTC. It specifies CASSARIREVGETQYF.

This CDR3 is CAWSRDRVSNQPQHF. The CDR3 DNA reads TGTGCCTGGAGCCGGGACAGGGTTAGCAATCAGCCCCAGCATTTT. The rearrangement uses TRBV30 and TRBJ1-5; TRBD1 matches 9 bases. The CDR3 is made up of 15 amino acids. Looked up from germline, CDR1 is GTSNPN and CDR2 is SVGIG (reference sequence). V was pared by 3 bases and J by 0 bases, with 3 bases of the junction left unmatched.

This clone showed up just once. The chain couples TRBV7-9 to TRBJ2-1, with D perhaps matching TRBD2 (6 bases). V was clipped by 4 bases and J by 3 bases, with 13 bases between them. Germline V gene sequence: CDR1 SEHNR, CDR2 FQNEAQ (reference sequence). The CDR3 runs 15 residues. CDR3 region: CASSSTETSYNEQFF. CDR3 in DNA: TGTGCCAGCAGCTCCACAGAGACTAGCTACAATGAGCAGTTCTTC. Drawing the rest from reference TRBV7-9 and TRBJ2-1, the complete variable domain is DTGVSQNPRHKITKRGQNVTFRCDPISEHNRLYWYRQTLGQGPEFLTYFQNEAQLEKSRLLSDRFSAERPKGSFSTLEIQRTEQGDSAMYLCASSSTETSYNEQFFGPGTRLTVL.

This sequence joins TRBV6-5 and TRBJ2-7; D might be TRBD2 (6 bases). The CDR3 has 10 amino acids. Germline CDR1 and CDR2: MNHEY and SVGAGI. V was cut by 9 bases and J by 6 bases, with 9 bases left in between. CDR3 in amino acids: CARRGFEQYF. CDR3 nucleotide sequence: TGTGCCAGGCGGGGCTTCGAGCAGTACTTC.

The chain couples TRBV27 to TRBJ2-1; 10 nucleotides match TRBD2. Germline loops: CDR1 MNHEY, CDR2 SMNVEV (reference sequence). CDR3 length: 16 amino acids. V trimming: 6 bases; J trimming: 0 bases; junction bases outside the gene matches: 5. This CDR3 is CASSQLAGSSYNEQFF. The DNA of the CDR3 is TGTGCCAGCAGCCAACTAGCGGGGAGCTCCTACAATGAGCAGTTCTTC.

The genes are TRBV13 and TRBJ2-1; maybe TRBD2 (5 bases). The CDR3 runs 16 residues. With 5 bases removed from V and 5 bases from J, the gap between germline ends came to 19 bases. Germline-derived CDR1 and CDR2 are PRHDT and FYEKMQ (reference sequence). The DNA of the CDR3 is TGTGCCAGCAGCACTACTTCCGGGATAAAAGACAATGAGCAGTTCTTC. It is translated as CASSTTSGIKDNEQFF.

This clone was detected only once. CDR3 bases: TGTGCCAGCAGCTTGCTGAACACTGAAGCTTTCTTT. This sequence encodes CASSLLNTEAFF. The chain is built from TRBV5-8 and TRBJ1-1; D remains unclear. Germline values: CDR1 SGHTS, CDR2 YDEGEE. The ends were cut back, 1 base at V and 0 bases at J, with 1 base in the middle. This CDR3 has 12 residues.

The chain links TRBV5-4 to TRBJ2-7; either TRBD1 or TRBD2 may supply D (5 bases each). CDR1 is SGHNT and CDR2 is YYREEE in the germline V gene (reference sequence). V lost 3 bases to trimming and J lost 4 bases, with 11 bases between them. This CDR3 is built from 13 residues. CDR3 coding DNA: TGTGCCAGCAGCTATGGGACGGCTTACGAGCAGTACTTC. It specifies CASSYGTAYEQYF.

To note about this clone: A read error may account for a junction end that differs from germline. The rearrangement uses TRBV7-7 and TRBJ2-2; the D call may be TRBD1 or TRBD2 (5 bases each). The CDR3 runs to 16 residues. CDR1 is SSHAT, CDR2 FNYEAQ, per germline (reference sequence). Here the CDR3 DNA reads TGTGCTAGCAGCGGCGACAGTCTCTTGAACACCGGGGAGCTGTTTTTT. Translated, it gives CASSGDSLLNTGELFF.

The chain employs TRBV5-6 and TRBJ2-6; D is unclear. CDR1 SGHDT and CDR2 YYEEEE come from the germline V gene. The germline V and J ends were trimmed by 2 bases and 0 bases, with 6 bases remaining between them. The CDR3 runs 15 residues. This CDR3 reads CASSLSPSGANVLTF. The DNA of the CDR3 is TGTGCCAGCAGCTTAAGTCCCTCTGGGGCCAACGTCCTGACTTTC.

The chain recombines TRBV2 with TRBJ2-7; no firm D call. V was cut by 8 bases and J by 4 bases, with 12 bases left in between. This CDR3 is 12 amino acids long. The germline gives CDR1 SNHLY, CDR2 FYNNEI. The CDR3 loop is CASGRLGYEQYF. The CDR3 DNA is TGTGCCAGCGGCAGGTTGGGGTACGAGCAGTACTTC.

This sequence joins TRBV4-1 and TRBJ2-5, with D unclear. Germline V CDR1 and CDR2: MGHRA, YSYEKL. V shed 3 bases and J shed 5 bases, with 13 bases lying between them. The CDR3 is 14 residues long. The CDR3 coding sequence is TGCGCCAGCAGCCAGACGCTTAGCTCGGAGACCCAGTACTTC. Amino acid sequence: CASSQTLSSETQYF.

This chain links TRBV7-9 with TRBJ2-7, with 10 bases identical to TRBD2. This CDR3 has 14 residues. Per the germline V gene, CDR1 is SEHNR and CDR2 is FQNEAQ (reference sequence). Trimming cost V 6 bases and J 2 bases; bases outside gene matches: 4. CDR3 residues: CASSSTSGPYEQYF. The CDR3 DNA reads TGTGCCAGCAGTTCGACTAGCGGGCCCTACGAGCAGTACTTC.